This section outlines one T cell receptor (beta chain) sequence together with its context. Its matching antigen is unknown. Both 60 Vbeta primers and 13 Jbeta primers went into the PCR. TCRdb keeps only in-frame clones here, not all; method: immunoSEQ multiplex PCR. The sample has some 110,000 clones, and its top ten clones hold about 2.7%. The data belong to a study of cytomegalovirus exposure and HLA in healthy donors. Overall study results and limits: In a later analysis, a genetic analysis reported fewer productive-TCR N-insertions in an Asian-associated ancestry cluster than the cohort average. Available immune exposure information was restricted to CMV serostatus only. Altogether, 170 or so TCR beta chains were recorded as cytomegalovirus-associated. Later examination showed HLA-associated TCR beta chains had greater clonal expansion than equally common others.

The TCR comes from a man aged 30 to 39 in good health and CMV-seronegative. The sequenced sample consisted of PBMCs.

CDR3 in DNA: TGCGCCAGCAGCTTTTCAGGACACTTCAATCAGCCCCAGCATTTT. It is translated as CASSFSGHFNQPQHF. The rearrangement uses TRBV5-1 and TRBJ1-5, with D perhaps matching TRBD1 (5 bases). Trimming cost V 2 bases and J 3 bases, with 12 bases left between them. The CDR3 is made up of 15 amino acids. Germline CDR1 and CDR2: SGHRS and YFSETQ.